These 20 T cell receptor beta chains came from one sample sequenced in a study of response to subunit inactivated influenza vaccine. TCRdb reprocessed the RT-PCR reads with MiXCR, giving one entry per CDR3 protein. The sample carries 500,000 to 600,000 distinct CDR3 sequences, about 17% recorded once. Source: CD4+ T cells sorted from PBMCs, taken less than 30 months after vaccination. All receptors come from a man in his fifties or sixties who received an inactivated influenza vaccine.

V is TRBV20-1 and J is TRBJ2-7, with TRBD2 identical over 7 bases. The V gene end was trimmed by 8 bases and the J gene end by 3 bases; junction bases not matched to a gene: 13. The CDR3 length is 14 residues. Germline CDR1 and CDR2: DFQATT and SNEGSKA (reference sequence). The CDR3 protein is CSPSRDGRIYEQYF. DNA of the CDR3: TGCAGTCCCAGCCGGGACGGGAGGATCTACGAGCAGTACTTC.

The chain combines TRBV30 with TRBJ2-5; 9 bases match TRBD1. V gave up 0 bases and J gave up 5 bases; unmatched junction bases: 7. Looked up from germline, CDR1 is GTSNPN and CDR2 is SVGIG (reference sequence). The CDR3 contains 15 residues. CDR3 sequence reads: CAWSVEGQGWETQYF. The CDR3 region has the DNA TGTGCCTGGAGTGTGGAGGGACAGGGATGGGAGACCCAGTACTTC.

V gene TRBV5-5 combines with J gene TRBJ2-3, with 7 bases aligning to TRBD2. This CDR3 comprises 14 residues. Germline lookup yields CDR1 SGHKS and CDR2 YYEKEE (reference sequence). V shed 1 base, J shed 4 bases, and the junction held 3 bases outside the gene matches. This chain's CDR3 is CASSLPSGSDTQYF. The CDR3 nucleotides are TGTGCCAGCAGCTTGCCTAGCGGATCAGATACGCAGTATTTT.

This clonotype occurred a few times. The chain employs TRBV6-1 and TRBJ2-3, with no clear D. Trimming cost V 5 bases and J 5 bases, with 17 bases left between them. This CDR3 is 15 amino acids long. Germline loops: CDR1 MNHNS, CDR2 SASEGT. This chain's CDR3 is CASSPKRPVGDTQYF. The CDR3, as DNA: TGTGCCAGCAGTCCAAAACGCCCCGTCGGAGATACGCAGTATTTT.

V is TRBV27 and J is TRBJ2-1; 9 nucleotides align to TRBD2. V trimming: 5 bases; J trimming: 8 bases; junction bases outside the gene matches: 10. CDR3 length equals 15 residues. Germline lookup yields CDR1 MNHEY and CDR2 SMNVEV (reference sequence). Here the CDR3 reads CASSPAGGRIHEQFF. DNA for the CDR3: TGTGCCAGCAGTCCGGCGGGGGGGCGAATCCATGAGCAGTTCTTC.

This clonotype was picked up a small number of times. The chain uses TRBV12-3 or TRBV12-4 and TRBJ1-6; 7 bases line up with TRBD1. The CDR3 is made up of 15 amino acids. V was clipped by 6 bases and J by 5 bases; unmatched bases: 7. The CDR3 loop reads CASRPGQPHNSPLHF. The CDR3 DNA sequence: TGTGCCAGCAGGCCGGGACAGCCGCATAATTCACCCCTCCACTTT.

This clonotype was seen a handful of times. The rearrangement links TRBV11-1 to TRBJ2-1; no clear D gene. Germline V gene sequence: CDR1 SGHAT, CDR2 FQDESV (reference sequence). The CDR3 loop spans 16 amino acids. Trimming took off 5 bases at V and 2 bases at J, with 16 bases between the two ends. CDR3 sequence reads: CASSPMLGITYNEQFF. Here the CDR3 DNA reads TGTGCCAGCAGCCCCATGTTGGGGATTACCTACAATGAGCAGTTCTTC.

The rearrangement links TRBV10-3 to TRBJ2-1, with D perhaps given as TRBD1 or TRBD2 (7 bases each). This CDR3 region has 14 residues. Germline lookup yields CDR1 ENHRY and CDR2 SYGVKD. The V and J ends lost 10 bases and 4 bases respectively, with 17 bases between them. The CDR3 DNA sequence: TGTGCCACCCAGGGGGGGGGCCGTTACAATGAGCAGTTCTTC. Amino acids: CATQGGGRYNEQFF.

The chain recombines TRBV7-3 with TRBJ2-5; D uncertain. The CDR3 has 15 residues. Germline CDR1 is SGHTA and CDR2 is FQGTGA. V gave up 1 base and J gave up 1 base, with 10 bases separating them. CDR3 sequence reads: CASSLNGLAQETQYF. The CDR3 nucleotides read TGTGCCAGCAGCTTAAACGGCCTGGCCCAAGAGACCCAGTACTTC.

This clonotype occurred many times. This sequence joins TRBV12-3 or TRBV12-4 and TRBJ1-1; D not certain. The length of the CDR3 is 13 residues. V was shortened by 6 bases and J by 4 bases, with 12 bases between the two germline ends. The CDR3 loop is CASSRGSITEAFF. The DNA of the CDR3 is TGTGCCAGCAGCAGAGGGAGTATCACTGAAGCTTTCTTT.

In its sample, this clonotype was seen a few times. The V and J genes are TRBV10-2 and TRBJ2-5; D ambiguous. The V gene lost 2 bases and the J gene lost 1 base, with 5 bases spanning the gap. The V gene's germline CDR1 is WSHSY and CDR2 SAAADI. The CDR3 has 13 amino acids. Here the CDR3 DNA reads TGCGCCAGCAGTGAGGAGGTCCAAGAGACCCAGTACTTC. It codes for CASSEEVQETQYF.

The sample holds a few counts of this clonotype. This chain joins TRBV4-3 and TRBJ2-1; 9 bases are shared with TRBD2. V was clipped by 6 bases and J by 6 bases; unmatched bases: 6. The germline CDR1 and CDR2 sequences are LGHNA and YSLEER. The CDR3 loop spans 14 amino acids. CDR3: CASRRVAGANEQFF. The CDR3 nucleotides are TGCGCCAGCAGGCGGGTAGCGGGAGCCAATGAGCAGTTCTTC.

The chain joins TRBV6-2 or TRBV6-3 to TRBJ1-1, with TRBD1 as a possible D gene (5 bases). The ends were cut back, 2 bases at V and 0 bases at J, with 16 bases in the middle. This CDR3 has 17 amino acids. CDR1 and CDR2 (germline): MNHEY, SVGEGT. CDR3 amino acids: CASSYRSGTGVNTEAFF. The CDR3 region has the DNA TGTGCCAGCAGTTACCGGTCCGGAACGGGGGTGAACACTGAAGCTTTCTTT.

The V and J genes are TRBV5-6 and TRBJ1-1; D is uncertain. CDR1 and CDR2 (germline): SGHDT, YYEEEE. This CDR3 region has 15 residues. With 4 bases removed from V and 0 bases from J, the gap between germline ends came to 13 bases. The CDR3 region is CASSRVFGMNTEAFF. CDR3 coding DNA: TGTGCCAGCAGCCGGGTTTTTGGGATGAACACTGAAGCTTTCTTT.

There are a few counts of this clonotype. V gene TRBV12-3 or TRBV12-4 combines with J gene TRBJ2-1; 10 bases align to TRBD2. The CDR3 totals 14 residues. V was pared by 1 base and J by 9 bases, with 3 bases of the junction left unmatched. The CDR3 DNA sequence: TGTGCCAGCAGTTTAGTTAGCGGGGGGCTTGAGCAGTTCTTC. It codes for CASSLVSGGLEQFF.

This clonotype showed up just a few times. The chain joins TRBV5-5 to TRBJ1-3; D perhaps matches TRBD1 (6 bases). The CDR3 is made up of 15 amino acids. V lost 0 bases, J lost 3 bases, and 10 bases lay in between. The V gene's germline CDR1 is SGHKS and CDR2 YYEKEE (reference sequence). In nucleotides, the CDR3 is TGTGCCAGCAGCTTGGGCACAGGGCGTGGAAACACCATATATTTT. Its translation is CASSLGTGRGNTIYF.

This clonotype occurred a few times. The chain joins TRBV5-5 to TRBJ2-5, with D unclear. There are 14 residues in the CDR3. CDR1 is SGHKS, CDR2 YYEKEE, per germline (reference sequence). The V and J ends lost 5 bases and 1 base respectively, with 12 bases between them. CDR3 in amino acids: CASRVVVTQETQYF. DNA of the CDR3: TGTGCCAGCAGGGTGGTGGTTACCCAAGAGACCCAGTACTTC.

As DNA, the CDR3 is TGCGCCAGCCAACTAGGAGGCAACACCGGGGAGCTGTTTTTT. Its protein product is CASQLGGNTGELFF. This chain connects TRBV10-2 to TRBJ2-2; the D gene is possibly TRBD2 (5 bases). The germline V gene has CDR1 WSHSY and CDR2 SAAADI. This CDR3 comprises 14 residues. V lost 8 bases and J lost 2, with 12 bases in between.

In regard to this clonotype: The junction differs from germline at one of its ends, possibly a read error. The chain employs TRBV20-1 and TRBJ1-1; 7 bases line up with TRBD1. The CDR3 sequence is 13 residues long. CDR1 is DFQATT and CDR2 is SNEGSKA in the germline V gene (reference sequence). CDR3 nucleotide sequence: TGCAGTGCAAGAGGGGGCGGACCCACTGAAGCTTTCTTT. It specifies CSARGGGPTEAFF.

This clonotype turned up a few times. The rearrangement joins TRBV20-1 to TRBJ2-1; no clear D gene. Germline CDR1 reads DFQATT; CDR2 reads SNEGSKA (reference sequence). Trimming took off 1 base at V and 5 bases at J, with 6 bases between the two ends. The CDR3 runs to 12 residues. CDR3 region: CSARVRHNEQFF. The CDR3 DNA reads TGCAGTGCTAGAGTCCGCCACAATGAGCAGTTCTTC.